This T cell receptor beta chain was captured in a study of radiotherapy plus CTLA-4 blockade in lung cancer. This clone was observed a handful of times. What it binds is not known. This CDR3 has 13 residues. Germline values: CDR1 MRHNA, CDR2 SNTAGT. V was pared by 8 bases and J by 6 bases, with 14 bases between. Profiled with immunoSEQ multiplex PCR; TCRdb holds only in-frame clones, not every one. Altogether roughly 80,000 clones are present, around 78% being singletons, with the ten largest covering 4%. Study-wide results and caveats: Some TCR clones had been derived from tumors. These clones expanded in peripheral blood after radiotherapy plus ipilimumab.

The chain recombines TRBV6-4 with TRBJ1-5; D gene uncertain. The TCR was taken from a human donor with non-small cell lung cancer who had a partial response to radiotherapy plus ipilimumab. Some clones in this sample may be carry-over from other donors' samples. The source material was peripheral blood, sampled from a patient treated with radiotherapy plus ipilimumab. CDR3 sequence (DNA): TGTGCCAGCTCTACTGAGGAGGGTCAGCCCCAGCATTTT. It encodes CASSTEEGQPQHF.